This TCR beta chain was obtained from a study of cytomegalovirus exposure and HLA in healthy donors. Study results and limitations: A later analysis, which compared TCR beta chains of equal frequency, found the HLA-associated ones more clonally expanded. As was reported, the HLA-A and HLA-B alleles of most subjects were accurately predicted from TCR beta sequences. Later work found that TCR association rates differed between HLA loci; DRB1 had the most and HLA-C the fewest.

CDR1 and CDR2 from the germline V gene are GTSNPN and SVGIG (reference sequence). Unmatched junction bases numbered 9, after V lost 5 bases and J lost 8 bases. The CDR3 sequence is 13 residues long. 13 Jbeta primers and 60 Vbeta primers were used for the PCR. Some clones are missing from TCRdb's copy, which holds only in-frame ones; the method was immunoSEQ multiplex PCR. The sample consists of some 180,000 clones, about 79% of them appearing once. This clone has only one observation. Its specificity is unknown. The sample comprised PBMCs. The receptor's source is a girl aged 2-10 years in good health and CMV-seropositive. The chain carries TRBV30 and TRBJ2-1, with 7 nucleotides matching TRBD2. CDR3 loop: CAWERGWADEQFF. CDR3 nucleotides: TGTGCCTGGGAGCGGGGCTGGGCAGATGAGCAGTTCTTC.